This section outlines one TCR beta chain sequence together with its context. The authors amplified TCR beta CDR3 regions, and they did so from RNA transcripts for repertoire sequencing. The first round was an RT-PCR with HTBI primers, and the second round was a multiplex PCR. A single record per CDR3 protein comes from TCRdb applying MiXCR to the multiplex PCR reads. The data show almost 750,000 distinct CDR3 sequences, with 40% seen just once and approximately 43% held by the top ten. Germline CDR1 reads SGHAT; CDR2 reads FQNNGV. Trimming removed 0 bases from V and 5 bases from J, with 11 bases in between. CDR3 length: 15 residues. The data belong to a study of Graves' ophthalmopathy and Graves' hyperthyroidism.

The sequencing input was peripheral blood. V gene TRBV11-2 combines with J gene TRBJ2-1; D possibly corresponds to TRBD2 (6 bases). The TCR sequence derives from an adult man with Graves' ophthalmopathy. In DNA, the CDR3 is TGTGCCAGCAGCTTAGATCGGGGGACTCACAATGAGCAGTTCTTC. As protein: CASSLDRGTHNEQFF.